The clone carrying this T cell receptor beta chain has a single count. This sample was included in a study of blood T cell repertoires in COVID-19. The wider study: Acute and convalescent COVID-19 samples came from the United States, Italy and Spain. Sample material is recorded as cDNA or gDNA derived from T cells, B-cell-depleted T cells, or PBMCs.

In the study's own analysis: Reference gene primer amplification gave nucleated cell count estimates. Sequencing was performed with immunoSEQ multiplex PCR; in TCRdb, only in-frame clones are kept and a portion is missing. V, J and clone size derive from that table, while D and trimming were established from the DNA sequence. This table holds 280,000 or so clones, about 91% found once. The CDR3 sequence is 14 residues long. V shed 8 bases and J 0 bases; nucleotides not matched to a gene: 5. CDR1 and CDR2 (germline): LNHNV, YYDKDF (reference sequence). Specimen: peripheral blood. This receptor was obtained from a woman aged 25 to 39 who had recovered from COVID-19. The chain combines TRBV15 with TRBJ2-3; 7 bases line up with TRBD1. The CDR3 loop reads CATRRDSSTDTQYF. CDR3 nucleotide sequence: TGTGCCACCCGTAGGGACAGCAGCACAGATACGCAGTATTTT.